Listed below are T cell receptor beta chains from one sample, sequenced in a study of OX40 agonist ivuxolimab in advanced cancers. The method was immunoSEQ multiplex PCR; TCRdb's version includes in-frame clones alone and lacks a portion of them. The table includes several thousand clones, approximately 73% detected once. The input for sequencing was CD4+ or CD8+ T cells sorted from blood, taken in a trial of the OX40 agonist ivuxolimab. The receptors here all came from an adult with an advanced solid tumor such as melanoma, head and neck, liver or kidney cancer. Each CDR3 is given with its conserved first and last residue. Each record gives: clone size, V gene, D gene, CDR3 length, J gene, CDR3 DNA, CDR3 protein. The D gene is left open where the match is weak. Some rows mark clone size as missing; the rest say once, few, many or name a class of expanded clone.

size: -
V: TRBV27
D: -
length: 13
J: TRBJ2-1
DNA: TGTGCCAGCAGTTTCAGTCATATCGATGAGCAGTTCTTC
CDR3: CASSFSHIDEQFF

size: few
V: TRBV5-6
D: TRBD1
length: 14
J: TRBJ2-1
DNA: TGTGCCAGCAGCTTTGGACAGGGGGCAGGTGAGCAGTTCTTC
CDR3: CASSFGQGAGEQFF

size: -
V: TRBV7-8
D: TRBD1
length: 16
J: TRBJ2-1
DNA: TGTGCCAGCAGCTTGGACGGGACAGGTGCTTGGGGCGGTCAGTTCTTC
CDR3: CASSLDGTGAWGGQFF

size: few
V: TRBV29-1
D: -
length: 9
J: TRBJ1-2
DNA: TGCAGCGTTAAGGAGGGCTACACCTTC
CDR3: CSVKEGYTF

size: -
V: TRBV27
D: -
length: 15
J: TRBJ1-1
DNA: TGTGCCAGCAGTCTGCCGCGGACGGTGAACACTGAAGCTTTCTTT
CDR3: CASSLPRTVNTEAFF

size: few
V: TRBV6-5
D: -
length: 13
J: TRBJ2-7
DNA: TGTGCCACCACAGAGGACGTCTCCTACGAGCAGTACTTC
CDR3: CATTEDVSYEQYF

size: -
V: TRBV5-6
D: -
length: 12
J: TRBJ2-3
DNA: TGTGCCAGCAGCTCAGGGACAGATACGCAGTATTTT
CDR3: CASSSGTDTQYF

size: -
V: TRBV7-2
D: -
length: 15
J: TRBJ2-5
DNA: TGTGCCAGCAGCCCCCCTGCGCGGGACCAAGAGACCCAGTACTTC
CDR3: CASSPPARDQETQYF

size: once
V: TRBV5-1
D: -
length: 13
J: TRBJ2-5
DNA: TGCGCCAGCAGCTATGGAGGGGAAGAGACCCAGTACTTC
CDR3: CASSYGGEETQYF

size: -
V: TRBV10-3
D: -
length: 12
J: TRBJ2-1
DNA: TGTGCCATCAGTGAATGGGGACGCGAGCAGTTCTTC
CDR3: CAISEWGREQFF

size: once
V: TRBV7-9
D: -
length: 13
J: TRBJ1-1
DNA: TGTGCCAGCGGCCGCCATACTGCCACTGAAGCTTTCTTT
CDR3: CASGRHTATEAFF

size: -
V: TRBV7-2
D: TRBD2
length: 15
J: TRBJ2-7
DNA: TGTGCCAGCAGCTTCGGACTAGCGGCTTCCTACGAGCAGTACTTC
CDR3: CASSFGLAASYEQYF

size: -
V: TRBV7-8
D: -
length: 15
J: TRBJ2-3
DNA: TGTGCCAGCAGCTTAGTCCTAGTTGGCACAGATACGCAGTATTTT
CDR3: CASSLVLVGTDTQYF

size: -
V: TRBV7-9
D: -
length: 14
J: TRBJ2-5
DNA: TGTGCCAGCACCCCACCCAGCAGCGAAGAGACCCAGTACTTC
CDR3: CASTPPSSEETQYF

size: -
V: TRBV9
D: -
length: 11
J: TRBJ2-1
DNA: TGTGCCAGCAGCCCGGACAGAACGCAGTTCTTC
CDR3: CASSPDRTQFF

size: -
V: TRBV30
D: TRBD2
length: 14
J: TRBJ2-1
DNA: TGTGCCTGGAGTCGACTAGCGGGATGGGATGAGCAGTTCTTC
CDR3: CAWSRLAGWDEQFF

size: -
V: TRBV11-2
D: TRBD1
length: 12
J: TRBJ1-2
DNA: TGTGCCAGCGGCTTAGTCAGGGGGGGCTACACCTTC
CDR3: CASGLVRGGYTF

size: -
V: TRBV5-6
D: -
length: 14
J: TRBJ1-2
DNA: TGTGCCAGCAGCCCCTCCGGGGGTCCCGGGGGCTACACCTTC
CDR3: CASSPSGGPGGYTF

size: -
V: TRBV5-5
D: -
length: 12
J: TRBJ1-1
DNA: TGTGCCAGCAGCTTGGGGGGCCTCGGGGCTTTCTTT
CDR3: CASSLGGLGAFF

size: -
V: TRBV6-5
D: -
length: 12
J: TRBJ1-5
DNA: TGTGCCAGCAGTGGGGTGAATCAGCCCCAGCATTTT
CDR3: CASSGVNQPQHF

size: -
V: TRBV5-6
D: -
length: 13
J: TRBJ2-7
DNA: TGTGCCAGCAGCTTGGGCAACTCCTACGAGCAGTACTTC
CDR3: CASSLGNSYEQYF

size: many
V: TRBV6-6
D: -
length: 13
J: TRBJ2-7
DNA: TGTGCCAGCAGTCCCGAGGCCCGCTACGAGCAGTACTTC
CDR3: CASSPEARYEQYF

size: -
V: TRBV6-5
D: TRBD1
length: 15
J: TRBJ1-2
DNA: TGTGCCAGCAGCCTCCTCGACAGGGGTAAAAATGGCTACACCTTC
CDR3: CASSLLDRGKNGYTF

size: -
V: TRBV16
D: -
length: 14
J: TRBJ1-3
DNA: TGTGCCAGCAGCCCCGGGTCCAAGGGAAACACCATATATTTT
CDR3: CASSPGSKGNTIYF

size: -
V: TRBV7-2
D: -
length: 17
J: TRBJ2-7
DNA: TGTGCCAGCAGCTTAGCTCCGACAGGAAAAATAGGCTACGAGCAGTACTTC
CDR3: CASSLAPTGKIGYEQYF

size: once
V: TRBV27
D: -
length: 15
J: TRBJ2-3
DNA: TGTGCCAGCAGTTTATCAGTTATTAGCACAGATACGCAGTATTTT
CDR3: CASSLSVISTDTQYF

size: -
V: TRBV7-2
D: -
length: 15
J: TRBJ1-5
DNA: TGCGCCAGCAGCCAAGATCATGGGGTCGCACAGCCCCAGCATTTT
CDR3: CASSQDHGVAQPQHF

size: -
V: TRBV4-3
D: TRBD1
length: 15
J: TRBJ1-5
DNA: TGCGCCGAGGGGGCTACAGGGGATAGCAATCAGCCCCAGCATTTT
CDR3: CAEGATGDSNQPQHF

size: -
V: TRBV6-5
D: TRBD1
length: 14
J: TRBJ2-7
DNA: TGTGCCAGCAGTCCTTTTACAGGGGGAGACGAGCAGTACTTC
CDR3: CASSPFTGGDEQYF

size: -
V: TRBV27
D: -
length: 14
J: TRBJ2-1
DNA: TGTGCCAGCAGTTTAGTGCTAGCGTCCAATGAGCAGTTCTTC
CDR3: CASSLVLASNEQFF

size: -
V: TRBV2
D: -
length: 15
J: TRBJ2-3
DNA: TGTGCCAGGAACCGGGACGCCCTGGACACAGATACGCAGTATTTT
CDR3: CARNRDALDTDTQYF

size: few
V: TRBV9
D: -
length: 15
J: TRBJ1-4
DNA: TGTGCCAGCAGCACCTCCGGGACTCTTAATGAAAAACTGTTTTTT
CDR3: CASSTSGTLNEKLFF

size: few
V: TRBV28
D: -
length: 17
J: TRBJ1-3
DNA: TGTGCCAGCAGTCAAGGCGCGGGCAAGACTCTGGAAAGCACCATATATTTT
CDR3: CASSQGAGKTLESTIYF

size: -
V: TRBV4-1
D: -
length: 14
J: TRBJ1-2
DNA: TGCGCCAGCAGCCAGGGGGGGAGTCTTAGTGGCTACACCTTC
CDR3: CASSQGGSLSGYTF

size: once
V: TRBV15
D: -
length: 14
J: TRBJ2-1
DNA: TGTGCCACCAGCTACACGGGGCGCCCAGGTGAGCAGTTCTTC
CDR3: CATSYTGRPGEQFF

size: few
V: TRBV18
D: -
length: 13
J: TRBJ1-5
DNA: TGTGCCAGCTCACCAACGGGTGGCCAGCCCCAGCATTTT
CDR3: CASSPTGGQPQHF

size: -
V: TRBV29-1
D: TRBD2
length: 13
J: TRBJ2-1
DNA: TGCAGCGTTGCACTAGCGGGAGTAAATGAGCAGTTCTTC
CDR3: CSVALAGVNEQFF

size: medium-sized
V: TRBV10-3
D: -
length: 12
J: TRBJ1-2
DNA: TGTGCCATCACAGGGTCGGACTATGGCTACACCTTC
CDR3: CAITGSDYGYTF